Listed below are T cell receptor beta chains from one sample, sequenced in a study of T cells in Graves' hyperthyroidism and ophthalmopathy. TCRdb re-called the multiplex PCR reads through MiXCR, storing one row per CDR3 protein. The sample contains about 380,000 distinct CDR3 sequences, 15% to 20% of which appear only once. Sequencing was done on a sample of blood. All receptors come from a man between 18 and 35 years old with Graves' ophthalmopathy. CDR3s include the opening cysteine and the closing phenylalanine or tryptophan. A D gene is named only where the DNA matches it firmly.

j_call | d_call | v_call | cdr3_aa
TRBJ2-3 | - | TRBV2 | CASMGFTDTQYF
TRBJ2-1 | TRBD2 | TRBV27 | CASSTPVGSGEQFF
TRBJ2-3 | TRBD2 | TRBV5-1 | CASSLPSGLTDTQYF
TRBJ1-1 | - | TRBV27 | CASSLSVQGRGLWTEAFF
TRBJ2-7 | TRBD1 | TRBV28 | CASTLTGTGGYEQYF
TRBJ2-1 | TRBD2 | TRBV20-1 | CSARDLPSGGYNEQFF
TRBJ1-1 | - | TRBV7-2 | CASSSYGDTEAFF
TRBJ2-1 | - | TRBV7-6 | CASSLIGGYNEQFF
TRBJ1-1 | - | TRBV7-9 | CASSTPGTPNTEAFF
TRBJ1-2 | TRBD1 | TRBV7-3 | CASSLTTDRAYGYTF
TRBJ2-7 | TRBD2 | TRBV29-1 | CSTRGGGTYEQYF
TRBJ2-7 | - | TRBV12-3/TRBV12-4 | CASSLRARVYYEQYF
TRBJ1-4 | TRBD1 | TRBV12-3/TRBV12-4 | CASSSIQGGTGINEKLFF
TRBJ2-7 | - | TRBV20-1 | CSTGLNEQYF
TRBJ1-1 | - | TRBV18 | CASSSETGNTEAFF
TRBJ1-1 | - | TRBV10-3 | CAISESLTEAFF
TRBJ2-7 | TRBD2 | TRBV29-1 | CSVGLAGGYEQYF
TRBJ2-3 | - | TRBV5-1 | CASSLPRGSTDTQYF
TRBJ1-2 | - | TRBV10-2 | CASSDLREFGYTF
TRBJ2-1 | - | TRBV4-1 | CASSIGSGPYNEQFF
TRBJ1-4 | - | TRBV20-1 | CSAREIVEEGEKLFF
TRBJ2-1 | TRBD2 | TRBV2 | CASSDSGGDNEQFF
TRBJ2-1 | - | TRBV11-2 | CASSLASTYNEQFF
TRBJ1-3 | TRBD1 | TRBV20-1 | CSARSSGQGHSGNTIYF
TRBJ1-2 | - | TRBV15 | CATSSSNYYGYTF
TRBJ2-2 | - | TRBV9 | CASSVDWTVRTGELFF
TRBJ2-7 | TRBD1 | TRBV6-1 | CASRTGFEQYF
TRBJ2-3 | - | TRBV7-6 | CASGSPGDTQYF
TRBJ2-7 | - | TRBV29-1 | CSVEAGPLGEQYF
TRBJ2-3 | TRBD2 | TRBV20-1 | CSARTSGGGTDTQYF
TRBJ1-1 | TRBD1 | TRBV7-8 | CASSLGTGWRNTEAFF
TRBJ1-5 | TRBD1 | TRBV19 | CASLTGTGRAGNQPQHF
TRBJ1-2 | - | TRBV2 | CASSDPRQDGYTF
TRBJ2-3 | - | TRBV9 | CASSGETTDTQYF
TRBJ2-1 | TRBD2 | TRBV20-1 | CSATGLAGLNEQFF
TRBJ2-7 | - | TRBV5-6 | CASSSFGGVASYEQYF
TRBJ2-1 | TRBD2 | TRBV6-2/TRBV6-3 | CASSYSSGGRGEQFF
TRBJ1-1 | - | TRBV30 | CAWSTARGLNTEAFF
TRBJ2-3 | - | TRBV7-6 | CASVLSDTQYF
TRBJ2-1 | - | TRBV11-3 | CASSLGRLRGNNEQFF
TRBJ1-6 | - | TRBV5-8 | CASSPYRSSYNSPLHF
TRBJ2-7 | TRBD2 | TRBV6-1 | CASSFWGGDEQYF
TRBJ1-1 | TRBD1 | TRBV12-3/TRBV12-4 | CASRGGQGAAEAFF
TRBJ2-3 | TRBD1 | TRBV7-2 | CASSSRQGAGDTQYF
TRBJ2-1 | - | TRBV4-1 | CASSQAGPNEQFF
TRBJ1-4 | TRBD1 | TRBV20-1 | CSAPGQGWEKLFF
TRBJ1-1 | TRBD1 | TRBV28 | CASSLSDRGNTEAFF
TRBJ2-3 | - | TRBV12-3/TRBV12-4 | CASSPGGASVADTQYF
TRBJ1-2 | TRBD1 | TRBV6-5 | CASSYPDRESYGYTF
TRBJ2-5 | - | TRBV24-1 | CATSDGRAETQYF
TRBJ1-4 | TRBD1 | TRBV11-2 | CASSPRTGRNEKLFF